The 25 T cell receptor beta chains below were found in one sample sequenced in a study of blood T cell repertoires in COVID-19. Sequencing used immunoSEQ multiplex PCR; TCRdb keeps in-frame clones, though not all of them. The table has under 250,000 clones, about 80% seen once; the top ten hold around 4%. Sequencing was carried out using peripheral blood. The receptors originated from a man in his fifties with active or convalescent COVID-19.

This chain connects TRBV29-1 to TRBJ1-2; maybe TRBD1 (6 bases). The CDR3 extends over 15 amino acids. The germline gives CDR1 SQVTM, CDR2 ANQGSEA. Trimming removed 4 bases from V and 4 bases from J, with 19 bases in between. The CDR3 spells CSVVDRISPLYGYTF. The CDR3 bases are TGCAGCGTTGTAGACAGGATAAGCCCCCTCTATGGCTACACCTTC.

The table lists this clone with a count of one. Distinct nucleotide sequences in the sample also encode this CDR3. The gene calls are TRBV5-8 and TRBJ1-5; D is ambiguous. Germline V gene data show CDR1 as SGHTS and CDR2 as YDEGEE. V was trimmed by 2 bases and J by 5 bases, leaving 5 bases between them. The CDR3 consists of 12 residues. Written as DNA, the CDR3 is TGTGCCAGCAGCTTTCGAGATCAGCCCCAGCATTTT. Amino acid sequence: CASSFRDQPQHF. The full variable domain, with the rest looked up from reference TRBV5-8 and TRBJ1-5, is EAGVTQSPTHLIKTRGQQATLRCSPISGHTSVYWYQQALGLGLQFLLWYDEGEERNRGNFPPRFSGRQFPNYSSELNVNALELEDSALYLCASSFRDQPQHFGDGTRLSIL.

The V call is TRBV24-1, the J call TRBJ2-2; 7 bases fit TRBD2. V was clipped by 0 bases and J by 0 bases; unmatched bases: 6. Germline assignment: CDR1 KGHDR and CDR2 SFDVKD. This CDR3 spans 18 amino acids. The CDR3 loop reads CATSDLTSGTTNTGELFF. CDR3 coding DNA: TGTGCCACCAGTGATTTGACCAGCGGGACCACGAACACCGGGGAGCTGTTTTTT.

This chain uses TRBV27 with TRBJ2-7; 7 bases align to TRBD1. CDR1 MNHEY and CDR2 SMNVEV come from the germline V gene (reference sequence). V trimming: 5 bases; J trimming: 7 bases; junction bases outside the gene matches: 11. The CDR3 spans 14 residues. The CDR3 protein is CASSRGQPAYEQYF. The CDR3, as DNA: TGTGCCAGCAGTAGGGGACAGCCAGCTTATGAGCAGTACTTC.

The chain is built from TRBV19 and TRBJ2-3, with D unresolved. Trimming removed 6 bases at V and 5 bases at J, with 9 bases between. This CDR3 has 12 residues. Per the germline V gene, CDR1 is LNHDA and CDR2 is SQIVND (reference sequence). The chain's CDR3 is CASSTSGDTQYF. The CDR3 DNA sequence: TGTGCCAGTAGCACGTCAGGAGATACGCAGTATTTT.

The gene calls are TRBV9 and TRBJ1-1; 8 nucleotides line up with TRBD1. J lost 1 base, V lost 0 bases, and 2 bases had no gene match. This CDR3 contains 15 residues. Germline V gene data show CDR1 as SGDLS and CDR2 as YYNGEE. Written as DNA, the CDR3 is TGTGCCAGCAGCGTAGTTGGGACAGGGAACACTGAAGCTTTCTTT. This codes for CASSVVGTGNTEAFF.

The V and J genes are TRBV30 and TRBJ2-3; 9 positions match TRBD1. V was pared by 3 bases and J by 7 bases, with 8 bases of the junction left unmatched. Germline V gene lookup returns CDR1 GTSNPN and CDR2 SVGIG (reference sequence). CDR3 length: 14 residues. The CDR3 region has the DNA TGTGCCTGGAGCCTTGACAGGGGGATCAATACGCAGTATTTT. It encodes CAWSLDRGINTQYF.

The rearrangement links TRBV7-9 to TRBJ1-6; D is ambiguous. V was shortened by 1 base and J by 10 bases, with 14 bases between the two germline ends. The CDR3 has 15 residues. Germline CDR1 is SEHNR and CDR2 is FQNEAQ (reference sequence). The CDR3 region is CASSLGLSPGSPLHF. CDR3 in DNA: TGTGCCAGCAGCTTAGGGTTAAGTCCGGGATCACCCCTCCACTTT.

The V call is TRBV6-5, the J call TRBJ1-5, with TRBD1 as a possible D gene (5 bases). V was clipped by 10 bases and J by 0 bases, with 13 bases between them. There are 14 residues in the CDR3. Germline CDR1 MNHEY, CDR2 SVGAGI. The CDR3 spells CATRGSYSNQPQHF. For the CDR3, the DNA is TGTGCCACTAGGGGCTCATATAGCAATCAGCCCCAGCATTTT.

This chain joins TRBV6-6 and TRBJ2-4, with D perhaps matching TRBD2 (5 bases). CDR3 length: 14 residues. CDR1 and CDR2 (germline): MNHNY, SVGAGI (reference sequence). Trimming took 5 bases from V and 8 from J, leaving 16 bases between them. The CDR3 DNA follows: TGTGCCAGCAGTACCCCGAGGGATGGGGACATTCAGTACTTC. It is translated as CASSTPRDGDIQYF.

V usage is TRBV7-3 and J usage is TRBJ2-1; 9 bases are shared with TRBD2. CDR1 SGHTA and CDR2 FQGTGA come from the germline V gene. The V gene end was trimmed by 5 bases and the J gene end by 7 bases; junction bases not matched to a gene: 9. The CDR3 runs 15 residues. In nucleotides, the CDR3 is TGTGCCAGCAGCCACCTGGCTAGCGGGGAAAATGAGCAGTTCTTC. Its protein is CASSHLASGENEQFF.

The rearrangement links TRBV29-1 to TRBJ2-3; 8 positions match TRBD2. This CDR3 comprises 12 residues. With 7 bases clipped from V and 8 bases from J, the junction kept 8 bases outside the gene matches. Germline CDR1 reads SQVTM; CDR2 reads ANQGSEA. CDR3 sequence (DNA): TGCAGCGAATCAACGAGCGGGGGTACGCAGTATTTT. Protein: CSESTSGGTQYF.

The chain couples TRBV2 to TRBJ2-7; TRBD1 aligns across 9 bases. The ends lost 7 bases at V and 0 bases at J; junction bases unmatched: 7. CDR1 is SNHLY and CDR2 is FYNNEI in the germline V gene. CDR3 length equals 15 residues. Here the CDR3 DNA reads TGTGCCAGCAATCCACAGGGGGCCCCCTCCTACGAGCAGTACTTC. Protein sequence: CASNPQGAPSYEQYF.

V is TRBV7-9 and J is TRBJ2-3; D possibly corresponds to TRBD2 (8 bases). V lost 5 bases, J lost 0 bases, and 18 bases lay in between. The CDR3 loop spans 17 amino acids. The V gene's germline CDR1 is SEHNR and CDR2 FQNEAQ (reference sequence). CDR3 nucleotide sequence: TGTGCCAGCAGCACAGGGGTAGCGGGGCCAAGCACAGATACGCAGTATTTT. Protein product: CASSTGVAGPSTDTQYF.

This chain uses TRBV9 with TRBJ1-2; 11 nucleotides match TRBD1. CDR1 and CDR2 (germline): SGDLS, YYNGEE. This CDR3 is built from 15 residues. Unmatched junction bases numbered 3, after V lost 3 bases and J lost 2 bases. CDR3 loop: CASSARTGGNYGYTF. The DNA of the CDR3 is TGTGCCAGCAGCGCTCGGACAGGGGGCAACTATGGCTACACCTTC.

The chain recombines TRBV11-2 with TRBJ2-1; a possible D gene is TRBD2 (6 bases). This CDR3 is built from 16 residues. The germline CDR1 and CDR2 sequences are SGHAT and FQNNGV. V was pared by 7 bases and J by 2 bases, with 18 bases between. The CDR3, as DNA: TGTGCCAGCACCCCAAGGAGGGGCAGTACCTACAATGAGCAGTTCTTC. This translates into CASTPRRGSTYNEQFF.

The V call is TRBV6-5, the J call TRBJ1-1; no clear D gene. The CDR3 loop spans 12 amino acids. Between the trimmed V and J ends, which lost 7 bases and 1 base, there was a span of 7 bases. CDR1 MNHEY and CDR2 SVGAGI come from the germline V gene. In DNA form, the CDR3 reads TGTGCCAGCACCCGACAGAACACTGAAGCTTTCTTT. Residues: CASTRQNTEAFF.

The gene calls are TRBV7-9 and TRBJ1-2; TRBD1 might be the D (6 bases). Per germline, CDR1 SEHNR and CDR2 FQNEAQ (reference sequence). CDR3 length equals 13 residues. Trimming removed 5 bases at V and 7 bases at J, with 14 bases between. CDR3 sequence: CASSPDRLVGYTF. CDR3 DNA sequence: TGTGCCAGCAGCCCAGACAGGCTAGTTGGCTACACCTTC.

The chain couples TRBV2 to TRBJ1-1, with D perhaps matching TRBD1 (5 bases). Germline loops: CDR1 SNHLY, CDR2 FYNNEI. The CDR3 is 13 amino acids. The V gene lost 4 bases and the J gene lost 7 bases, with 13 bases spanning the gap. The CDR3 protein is CASSVAGYGEAFF. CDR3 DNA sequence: TGTGCCAGCAGTGTGGCAGGGTACGGTGAAGCTTTCTTT.

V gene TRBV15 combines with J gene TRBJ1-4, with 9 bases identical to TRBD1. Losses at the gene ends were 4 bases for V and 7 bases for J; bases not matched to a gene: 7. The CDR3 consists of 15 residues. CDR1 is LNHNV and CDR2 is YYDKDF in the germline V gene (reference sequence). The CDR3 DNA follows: TGTGCCACCAGCACCATTACAGGGGGCGGTGAAAAACTGTTTTTT. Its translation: CATSTITGGGEKLFF. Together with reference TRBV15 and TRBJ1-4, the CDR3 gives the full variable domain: DAMVIQNPRYQVTQFGKPVTLSCSQTLNHNVMYWYQQKSSQAPKLLFHYYDKDFNNEADTPDNFQSRRPNTSFCFLDIRSPGLGDTAMYLCATSTITGGGEKLFFGSGTQLSVL.

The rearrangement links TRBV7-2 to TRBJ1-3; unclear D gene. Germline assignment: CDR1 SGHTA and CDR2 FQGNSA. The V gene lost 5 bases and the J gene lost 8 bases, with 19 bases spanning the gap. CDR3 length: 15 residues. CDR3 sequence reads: CASSEGSARAHTIYF. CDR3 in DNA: TGTGCCAGCAGCGAGGGATCAGCGCGTGCGCACACCATATATTTT.

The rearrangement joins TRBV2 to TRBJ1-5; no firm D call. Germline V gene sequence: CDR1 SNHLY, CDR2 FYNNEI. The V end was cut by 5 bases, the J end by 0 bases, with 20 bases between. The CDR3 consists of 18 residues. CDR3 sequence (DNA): TGTGCCAGCAGTTGGGAGGGCGGCAGACGTTATAGCAATCAGCCCCAGCATTTT. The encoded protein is CASSWEGGRRYSNQPQHF.

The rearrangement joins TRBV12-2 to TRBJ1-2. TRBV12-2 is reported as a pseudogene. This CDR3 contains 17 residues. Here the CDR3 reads CASRSPEEGGDYYGYTF. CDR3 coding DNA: TGTGCAAGTCGCTCCCCTGAGGAGGGTGGGGATTACTATGGCTACACCTTC.

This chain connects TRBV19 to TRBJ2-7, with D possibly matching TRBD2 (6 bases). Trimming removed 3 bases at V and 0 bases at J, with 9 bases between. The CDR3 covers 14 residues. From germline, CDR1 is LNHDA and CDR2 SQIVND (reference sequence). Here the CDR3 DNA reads TGTGCCAGTAGTATGTCCGGGAGCTCCTACGAGCAGTACTTC. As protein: CASSMSGSSYEQYF.

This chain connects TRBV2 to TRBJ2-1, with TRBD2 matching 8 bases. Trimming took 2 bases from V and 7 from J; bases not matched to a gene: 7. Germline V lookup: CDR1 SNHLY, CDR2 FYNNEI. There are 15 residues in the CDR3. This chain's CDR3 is CASSEWAGGRNEQFF. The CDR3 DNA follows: TGTGCCAGCAGTGAATGGGCGGGGGGCCGGAATGAGCAGTTCTTC.